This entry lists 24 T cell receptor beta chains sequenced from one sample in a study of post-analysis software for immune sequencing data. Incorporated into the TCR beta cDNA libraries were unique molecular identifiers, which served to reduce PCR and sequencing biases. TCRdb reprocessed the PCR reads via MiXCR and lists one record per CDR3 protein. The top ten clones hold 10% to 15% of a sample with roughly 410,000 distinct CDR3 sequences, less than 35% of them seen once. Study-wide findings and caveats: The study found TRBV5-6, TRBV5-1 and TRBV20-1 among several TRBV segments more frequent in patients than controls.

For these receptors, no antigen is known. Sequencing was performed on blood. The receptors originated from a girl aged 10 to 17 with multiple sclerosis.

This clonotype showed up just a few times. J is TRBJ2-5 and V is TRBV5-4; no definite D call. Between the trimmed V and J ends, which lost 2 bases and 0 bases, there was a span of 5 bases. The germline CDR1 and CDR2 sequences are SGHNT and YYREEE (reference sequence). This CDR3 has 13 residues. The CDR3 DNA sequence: TGTGCCAGCAGCTTTCAGGACCAAGAGACCCAGTACTTC. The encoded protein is CASSFQDQETQYF.

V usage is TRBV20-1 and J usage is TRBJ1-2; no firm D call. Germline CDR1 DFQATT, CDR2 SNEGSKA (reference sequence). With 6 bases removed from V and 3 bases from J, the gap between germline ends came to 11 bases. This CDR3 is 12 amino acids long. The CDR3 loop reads CSASLSDYGYTF. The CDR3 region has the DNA TGCAGTGCCAGTCTTTCTGACTATGGCTACACCTTC.

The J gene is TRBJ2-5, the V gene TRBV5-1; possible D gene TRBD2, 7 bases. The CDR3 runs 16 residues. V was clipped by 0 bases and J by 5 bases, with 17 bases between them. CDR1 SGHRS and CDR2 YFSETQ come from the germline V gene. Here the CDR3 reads CASSLAGRGGGETQYF. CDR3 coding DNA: TGCGCCAGCAGCTTGGCTGGTCGCGGGGGCGGGGAGACCCAGTACTTC. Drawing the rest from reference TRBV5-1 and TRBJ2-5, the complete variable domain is KAGVTQTPRYLIKTRGQQVTLSCSPISGHRSVSWYQQTPGQGLQFLFEYFSETQRNKGNFPGRFSGRQFSNSRSEMNVSTLELGDSALYLCASSLAGRGGGETQYFGPGTRLLVL.

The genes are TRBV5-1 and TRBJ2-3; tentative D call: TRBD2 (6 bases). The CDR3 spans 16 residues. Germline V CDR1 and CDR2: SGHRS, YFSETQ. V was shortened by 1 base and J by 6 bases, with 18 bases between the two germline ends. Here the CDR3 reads CASSLTSNDAGDTQYF. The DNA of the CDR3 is TGCGCCAGCAGCTTGACATCAAATGACGCGGGGGATACGCAGTATTTT. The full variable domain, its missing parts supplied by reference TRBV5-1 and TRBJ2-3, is KAGVTQTPRYLIKTRGQQVTLSCSPISGHRSVSWYQQTPGQGLQFLFEYFSETQRNKGNFPGRFSGRQFSNSRSEMNVSTLELGDSALYLCASSLTSNDAGDTQYFGPGTRLTVL.

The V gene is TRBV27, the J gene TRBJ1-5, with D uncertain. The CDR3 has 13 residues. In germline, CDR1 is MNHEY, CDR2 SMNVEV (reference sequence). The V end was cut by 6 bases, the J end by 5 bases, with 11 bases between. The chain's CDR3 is CASRLLADQPQHF. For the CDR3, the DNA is TGTGCCAGCAGGTTACTTGCGGATCAGCCCCAGCATTTT.

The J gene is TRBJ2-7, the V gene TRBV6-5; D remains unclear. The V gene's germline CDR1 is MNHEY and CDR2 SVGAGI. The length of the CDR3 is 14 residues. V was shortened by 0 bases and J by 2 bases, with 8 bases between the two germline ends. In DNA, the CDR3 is TGTGCCAGCAGTTACTCCCTCGCGCCCTACGAGCAGTACTTC. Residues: CASSYSLAPYEQYF.

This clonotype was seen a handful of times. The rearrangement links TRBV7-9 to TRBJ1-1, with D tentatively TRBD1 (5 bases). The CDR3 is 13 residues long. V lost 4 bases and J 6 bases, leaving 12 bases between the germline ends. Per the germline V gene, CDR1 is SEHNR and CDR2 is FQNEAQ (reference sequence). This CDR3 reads CASSSGTVSEAFF. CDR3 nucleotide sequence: TGTGCCAGCAGCTCAGGGACGGTGTCTGAAGCTTTCTTT.

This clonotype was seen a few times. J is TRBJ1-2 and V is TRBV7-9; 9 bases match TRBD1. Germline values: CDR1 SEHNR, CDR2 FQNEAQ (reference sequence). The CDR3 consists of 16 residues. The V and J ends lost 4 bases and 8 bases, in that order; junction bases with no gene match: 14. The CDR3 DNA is TGTGCCAGCAGCTGGATTCTTAGGACAGGGGAAAGCGGCTACACCTTC. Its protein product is CASSWILRTGESGYTF.

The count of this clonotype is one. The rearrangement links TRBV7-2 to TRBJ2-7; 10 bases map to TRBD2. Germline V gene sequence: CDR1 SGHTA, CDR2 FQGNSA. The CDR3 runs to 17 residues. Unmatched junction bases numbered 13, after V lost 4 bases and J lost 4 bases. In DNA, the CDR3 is TGTGCCAGCAGCTCTAGTAGGCGAGCGGGGGGGCTGTACGAGCAGTACTTC. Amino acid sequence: CASSSSRRAGGLYEQYF. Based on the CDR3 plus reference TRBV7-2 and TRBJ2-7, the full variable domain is GAGVSQSPSNKVTEKGKDVELRCDPISGHTALYWYRQSLGQGLEFLIYFQGNSAPDKSGLPSDRFSAERTGGSVSTLTIQRTQQEDSAVYLCASSSSRRAGGLYEQYFGPGTRLTVT.

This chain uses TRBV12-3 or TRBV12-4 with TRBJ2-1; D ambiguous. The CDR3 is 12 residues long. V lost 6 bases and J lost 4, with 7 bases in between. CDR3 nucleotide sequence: TGTGCCAGCAGGATAAGTTACAATGAGCAGTTCTTC. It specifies CASRISYNEQFF.

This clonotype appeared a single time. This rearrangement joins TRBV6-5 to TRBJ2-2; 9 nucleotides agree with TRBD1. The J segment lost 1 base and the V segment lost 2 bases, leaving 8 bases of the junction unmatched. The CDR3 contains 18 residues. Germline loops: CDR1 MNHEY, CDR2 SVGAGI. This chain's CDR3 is CASSYPSGQGMNTGELFF. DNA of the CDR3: TGTGCCAGCAGTTACCCTTCGGGACAGGGTATGAACACCGGGGAGCTGTTTTTT.

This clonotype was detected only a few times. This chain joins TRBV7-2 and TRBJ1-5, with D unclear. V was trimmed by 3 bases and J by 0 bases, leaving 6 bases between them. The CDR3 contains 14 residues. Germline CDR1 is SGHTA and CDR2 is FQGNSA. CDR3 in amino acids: CASSLAVSNQPQHF. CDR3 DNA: TGTGCCAGCAGCTTGGCAGTTAGCAATCAGCCCCAGCATTTT. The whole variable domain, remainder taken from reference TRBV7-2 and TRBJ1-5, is GAGVSQSPSNKVTEKGKDVELRCDPISGHTALYWYRQSLGQGLEFLIYFQGNSAPDKSGLPSDRFSAERTGGSVSTLTIQRTQQEDSAVYLCASSLAVSNQPQHFGDGTRLSIL.

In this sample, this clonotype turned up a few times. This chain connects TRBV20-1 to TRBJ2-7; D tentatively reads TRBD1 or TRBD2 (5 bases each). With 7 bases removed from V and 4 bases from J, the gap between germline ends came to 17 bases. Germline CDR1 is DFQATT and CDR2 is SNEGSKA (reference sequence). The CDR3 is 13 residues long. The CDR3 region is CSVVSEGPYEQYF. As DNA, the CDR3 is TGCAGTGTAGTTTCCGAGGGGCCTTACGAGCAGTACTTC.

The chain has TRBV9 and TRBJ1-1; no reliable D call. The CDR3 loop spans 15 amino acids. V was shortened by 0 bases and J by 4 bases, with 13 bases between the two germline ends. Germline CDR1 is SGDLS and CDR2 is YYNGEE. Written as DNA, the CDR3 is TGTGCCAGCAGCGTAGCGGGCGGGCTGGGCACTGAAGCTTTCTTT. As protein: CASSVAGGLGTEAFF.

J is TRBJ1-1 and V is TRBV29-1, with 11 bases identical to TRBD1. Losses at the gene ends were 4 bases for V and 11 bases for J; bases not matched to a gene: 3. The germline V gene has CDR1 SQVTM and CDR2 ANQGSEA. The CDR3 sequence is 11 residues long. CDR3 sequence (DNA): TGCAGCGTTGGCGGGACAGGGGGGGCTTTCTTT. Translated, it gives CSVGGTGGAFF.

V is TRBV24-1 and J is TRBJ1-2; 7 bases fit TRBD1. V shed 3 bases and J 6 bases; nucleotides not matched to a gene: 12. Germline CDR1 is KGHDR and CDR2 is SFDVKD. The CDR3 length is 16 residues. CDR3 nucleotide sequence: TGTGCCACCAGTGATCCCGGAGGAGGAGGGGGCAATGGCTACACCTTC. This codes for CATSDPGGGGGNGYTF.

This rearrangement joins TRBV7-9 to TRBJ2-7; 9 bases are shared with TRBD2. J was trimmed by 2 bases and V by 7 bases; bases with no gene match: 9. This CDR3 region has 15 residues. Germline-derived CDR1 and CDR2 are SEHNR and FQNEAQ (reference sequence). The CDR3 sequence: CASTPAGGGTYEQYF. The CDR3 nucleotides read TGTGCCAGCACCCCAGCGGGGGGTGGTACCTACGAGCAGTACTTC.

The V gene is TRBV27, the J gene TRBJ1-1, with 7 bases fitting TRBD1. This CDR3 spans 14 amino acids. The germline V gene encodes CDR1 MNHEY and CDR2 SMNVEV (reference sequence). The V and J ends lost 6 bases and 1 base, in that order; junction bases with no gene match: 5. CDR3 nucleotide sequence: TGTGCCAGCAGGAACAGGGGCGGGAACACTGAAGCTTTCTTT. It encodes CASRNRGGNTEAFF.

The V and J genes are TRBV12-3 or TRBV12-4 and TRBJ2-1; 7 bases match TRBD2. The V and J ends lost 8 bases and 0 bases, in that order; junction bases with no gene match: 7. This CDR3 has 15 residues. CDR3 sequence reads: CASAPRGSSYNEQFF. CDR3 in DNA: TGTGCCAGCGCCCCGCGCGGGAGCTCCTACAATGAGCAGTTCTTC.

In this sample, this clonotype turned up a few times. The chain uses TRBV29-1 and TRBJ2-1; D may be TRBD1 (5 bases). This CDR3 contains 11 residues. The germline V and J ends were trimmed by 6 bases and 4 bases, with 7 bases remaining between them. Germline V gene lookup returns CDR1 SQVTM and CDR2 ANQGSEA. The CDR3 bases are TGCAGCGTGACAGTGTACAATGAGCAGTTCTTC. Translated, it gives CSVTVYNEQFF.

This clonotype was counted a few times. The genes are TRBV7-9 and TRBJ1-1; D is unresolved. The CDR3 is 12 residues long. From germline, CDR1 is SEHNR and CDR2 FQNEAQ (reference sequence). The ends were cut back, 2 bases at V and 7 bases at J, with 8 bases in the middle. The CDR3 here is CASSLRASEAFF. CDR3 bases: TGTGCCAGCAGCTTAAGGGCAAGTGAAGCTTTCTTT.

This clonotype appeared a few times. The CDR3 here is CASSAGLREYF. Written as DNA, the CDR3 is TGTGCCAGCAGTGCGGGACTTCGAGAGTACTTC. The chain employs TRBV27 and TRBJ2-5, with D tentatively TRBD2 (6 bases). The germline V gene has CDR1 MNHEY and CDR2 SMNVEV (reference sequence). V lost 5 bases, J lost 12 bases, and 13 bases lay in between. The CDR3 loop spans 11 amino acids.

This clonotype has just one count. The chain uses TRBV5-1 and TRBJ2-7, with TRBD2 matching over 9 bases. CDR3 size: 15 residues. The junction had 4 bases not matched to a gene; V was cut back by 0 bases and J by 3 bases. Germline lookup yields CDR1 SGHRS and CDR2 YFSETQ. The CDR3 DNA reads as TGCGCCAGCAGCTTGGTTAGCGGGGGATTCTACGAGCAGTACTTC. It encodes CASSLVSGGFYEQYF. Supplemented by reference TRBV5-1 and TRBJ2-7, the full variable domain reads KAGVTQTPRYLIKTRGQQVTLSCSPISGHRSVSWYQQTPGQGLQFLFEYFSETQRNKGNFPGRFSGRQFSNSRSEMNVSTLELGDSALYLCASSLVSGGFYEQYFGPGTRLTVT.

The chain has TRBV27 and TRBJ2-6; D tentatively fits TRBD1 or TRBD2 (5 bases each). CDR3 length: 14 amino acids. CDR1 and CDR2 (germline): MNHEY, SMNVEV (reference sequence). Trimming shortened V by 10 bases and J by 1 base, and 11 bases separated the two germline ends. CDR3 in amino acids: CAIAWGSGANVLTF. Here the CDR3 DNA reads TGTGCCATTGCTTGGGGGTCTGGGGCCAACGTCCTGACTTTC.